The rows below give T cell receptor beta chains drawn from one sample of a study of T cell responses to AZD1222 COVID-19 vaccine. Assay used: immunoSEQ multiplex PCR; TCRdb lists only in-frame clones, some missing. The sample carries 70,000 to 90,000 clones, about nine tenths recorded once. The sample here was peripheral blood, taken on day 0 of AZD1222 vaccination. These receptor sequences come from an adult in good health. Both conserved end residues are part of each CDR3. Fields, in order: V gene, J gene, D gene, clone size, CDR3 protein. A D gene is named only where the DNA matches it firmly. The size field is filled for only some rows; it gives once, few, many or a size class.

V gene: TRBV29-1; J gene: TRBJ1-5; D gene: -; clone size: -; CDR3 protein: CSVQSGSNQPQHF
V gene: TRBV14; J gene: TRBJ2-7; D gene: -; clone size: -; CDR3 protein: CASSRSGTFYEQYF
V gene: TRBV7-9; J gene: TRBJ2-7; D gene: -; clone size: -; CDR3 protein: CASSLDPATEQYF
V gene: TRBV7-9; J gene: TRBJ2-7; D gene: -; clone size: -; CDR3 protein: CASSQLGRDSSYEQYF
V gene: TRBV12-3/TRBV12-4; J gene: TRBJ1-2; D gene: TRBD1; clone size: -; CDR3 protein: CASSHRGPRGYTF
V gene: TRBV5-1; J gene: TRBJ1-2; D gene: -; clone size: -; CDR3 protein: CASSPDINYGYTF
V gene: TRBV7-9; J gene: TRBJ1-6; D gene: -; clone size: -; CDR3 protein: CASSLAVGRRGSSPLHF
V gene: TRBV2; J gene: TRBJ2-1; D gene: -; clone size: -; CDR3 protein: CASSRAYNEQFF
V gene: TRBV5-6; J gene: TRBJ1-6; D gene: TRBD1; clone size: -; CDR3 protein: CASSWDRESPLHF
V gene: TRBV7-8; J gene: TRBJ2-7; D gene: -; clone size: -; CDR3 protein: CASSLAGTGTYEQYF
V gene: TRBV1; J gene: TRBJ1-6; D gene: -; clone size: -; CDR3 protein: CTSSWDRARPYFNSPLHF
V gene: TRBV28; J gene: TRBJ2-7; D gene: TRBD1; clone size: once; CDR3 protein: CASETGPTYEQYF
V gene: TRBV9; J gene: TRBJ1-2; D gene: -; clone size: once; CDR3 protein: CASSVARRGSGYTF